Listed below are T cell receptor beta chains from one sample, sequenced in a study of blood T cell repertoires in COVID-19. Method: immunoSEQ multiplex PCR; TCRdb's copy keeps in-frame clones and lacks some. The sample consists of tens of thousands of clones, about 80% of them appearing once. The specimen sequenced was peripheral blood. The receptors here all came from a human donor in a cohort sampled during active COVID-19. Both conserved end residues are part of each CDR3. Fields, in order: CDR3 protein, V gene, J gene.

CDR3aa: CASSSSGGQAYSNQPQHF
v_gene: TRBV27
j_gene: TRBJ1-5

CDR3aa: CASSRQYNQPQHF
v_gene: TRBV6-2/TRBV6-3
j_gene: TRBJ1-5

CDR3aa: CASKEGVDSQYF
v_gene: TRBV2
j_gene: TRBJ2-5

CDR3aa: CAIRDSSGNTIYF
v_gene: TRBV10-3
j_gene: TRBJ1-3

CDR3aa: CASSSGVTIYF
v_gene: TRBV5-1
j_gene: TRBJ1-3

CDR3aa: CASSLTGAGQPQHF
v_gene: TRBV3-1/TRBV3-2
j_gene: TRBJ1-5

CDR3aa: CASSSSGTGGHQPQHF
v_gene: TRBV28
j_gene: TRBJ1-5

CDR3aa: CASSLGTGANGGYTF
v_gene: TRBV7-9
j_gene: TRBJ1-2

CDR3aa: CASSLTGYEQYF
v_gene: TRBV5-1
j_gene: TRBJ2-7

CDR3aa: CASSPGRGQYF
v_gene: TRBV2
j_gene: TRBJ2-7

CDR3aa: CASGHNEQFF
v_gene: TRBV27
j_gene: TRBJ2-1

CDR3aa: CASSPGAGTQETQYF
v_gene: TRBV4-2
j_gene: TRBJ2-5

CDR3aa: CASSLDRGWADTQYF
v_gene: TRBV28
j_gene: TRBJ2-3